This T cell receptor beta chain was captured in a study of human T cells and chemical hapten exposure. For the study at large: Diphenylcyclopropenone was applied weekly to patients' scalps across the approximately 25-week study. The study patch tested 0.01% DPC on the upper back and read results at 6 days.

TCRdb analysed the RACE reads with MiXCR anew, one entry per CDR3 protein. The sample lists a few hundred thousand distinct CDR3 sequences; over 6% were seen once. Noted time point: patch test 2, 6 weeks after DPC sensitization. Specified treatment: therapeutic diphenylcyclopropenone sensitization with weekly scalp DPC. Each donor was an alopecia patient between 18 and 70 years of age who qualified for DPC. Overall study findings and caveats: No change in TCRs above 1 in 1000 frequency was produced by DPC sensitization.

This CDR3 is 18 amino acids long. Trimming left V 5 bases short and J 8 bases short, with 28 bases between. Germline assignment: CDR1 SGHNT and CDR2 YENEEA. This clonotype was found many times. Its target is unknown. V gene TRBV11-3 combines with J gene TRBJ2-1; perhaps TRBD1 as D (6 bases). The sample was whole blood, taken in connection with sensitization to the hapten diphenylcyclopropenone (DPC). The TCR sequence derives from a woman younger than 30 with alopecia areata. Some clones in this sample may be carry-over from other donors' samples. CDR3 residues: CASSRSAGSGTGTDEQFF. CDR3 nucleotides: TGTGCCAGCAGCCGTTCGGCCGGATCGGGTACAGGGACCGATGAGCAGTTCTTC.